This T cell receptor beta chain was sequenced during a study of blood T cell repertoires in COVID-19. Study summary: The cDNA or gDNA used as material had been derived from T cells, B-cell-depleted T cells, or PBMCs.

The participants were between roughly 18 and 89 years old and came from 20 to 30 US areas. Assignments of participants to cohorts depended upon their own reported clinical history. Exposed enrollees had met someone with a PCR-confirmed or clinician-diagnosed COVID-19 case at some point within the 2 weeks before study entry. Sequenced by immunoSEQ multiplex PCR; TCRdb stores in-frame clones only, minus some. Among 250,000 or so clones, around nine tenths were seen once, and the ten largest hold roughly 3%. There are 18 residues in the CDR3. V dropped 1 base and J dropped 3; count of bases not matched to a gene: 12. Germline CDR1 and CDR2: SGHTA and FQGTGA.

Sequencing used PBMCs or T cells enriched from blood (not recorded which). V and J are TRBV7-3 and TRBJ1-2, with 9 bases that match TRBD1. The clonotype comes from a woman aged 35 to 49 who had been exposed to COVID-19. CDR3 sequence reads: CASSLNPIGTGYHYGYTF. The CDR3 coding sequence is TGTGCCAGCAGCTTAAATCCGATCGGGACAGGGTATCACTATGGCTACACCTTC.